The 23 T cell receptor beta chains below all came from one sample that was sequenced in a study of blood T cells in healthy people across ages. Combining a sample-barcoded 5' primer with a J-beta primer mix, a second PCR ran for roughly 6 to 12 cycles. In TCRdb, the 5' RACE reads were re-called with MiXCR into one record per CDR3 protein. The table includes more than 800,000 distinct CDR3 sequences, around 30% detected once. Material for sequencing was blood. These receptors were taken from a woman older than 75 in good health.

This clonotype was seen at least ten times. CDR3 bases: TGTGCCAGCTCACCACCGGCCGGGGGAAGCTCCTACGAGCAGTACTTC. It is translated as CASSPPAGGSSYEQYF. V usage is TRBV18 and J usage is TRBJ2-7; maybe TRBD2 (6 bases). The CDR3 length is 16 residues. In germline, CDR1 is KGHSH, CDR2 LQKENI. Trimming took off 0 bases at V and 0 bases at J, with 12 bases between the two ends.

This clonotype was detected a few times. The rearrangement uses TRBV27 and TRBJ1-1, with TRBD1 as a possible D gene (5 bases). Per the germline V gene, CDR1 is MNHEY and CDR2 is SMNVEV (reference sequence). The V end was cut by 1 base, the J end by 7 bases, with 10 bases between. The CDR3 sequence is 13 residues long. The CDR3 loop reads CASSLLGLSEAFF. The CDR3 DNA is TGTGCCAGCAGTTTATTGGGGCTAAGTGAAGCTTTCTTT.

This clonotype was picked up a small number of times. J is TRBJ2-3 and V is TRBV24-1, with TRBD1 as a possible D gene (6 bases). The CDR3 runs to 15 residues. Trimming cost V 0 bases and J 3 bases, with 9 bases left between them. The germline CDR1 and CDR2 sequences are KGHDR and SFDVKD. The CDR3, as DNA: TGTGCCACCAGTGATTTGAACAGGGCTACAGATACGCAGTATTTT. Translating it yields CATSDLNRATDTQYF.

Comment on this clonotype: This may be a read error, as it is one base from a much larger clone. The chain has TRBV7-6 and TRBJ1-4, with unresolved D. This CDR3 is built from 16 residues. Germline V gene data show CDR1 as SGHVS and CDR2 as FNYEAQ. The V and J ends lost 3 bases and 0 bases respectively, with 11 bases between them. CDR3 DNA: TGTGCCAGCAGCTTCGCGGGGAAAGCAACTAATGAAAAACTGTTTTTT. The encoded protein is CASSFAGKATNEKLFF.

CDR3 protein: CASSPHRGAGNTIYF. The DNA for the CDR3 is TGTGCCAGCAGCCCCCATCGGGGAGCTGGAAACACCATATATTTT. The chain joins TRBV12-3 or TRBV12-4 to TRBJ1-3; no clear D gene. The CDR3 runs to 15 residues. Trimming stripped 6 bases from V and 2 bases from J, with 14 bases between.

This clonotype has at least ten counts. The chain is built from TRBV12-3 or TRBV12-4 and TRBJ2-3, with D possibly matching TRBD2 (6 bases). CDR3 length equals 12 residues. The V end was cut by 7 bases, the J end by 10 bases, with 15 bases between. CDR3 in DNA: TGTGCCAGCACGCGGGGCGGGGAAGCGCAGTATTTT. This codes for CASTRGGEAQYF.

This chain connects TRBV7-8 to TRBJ2-7; D ambiguous. The CDR3 has 13 residues. CDR1 is SGHVS and CDR2 is FQNEAQ in the germline V gene. Trimming took off 0 bases at V and 6 bases at J, with 9 bases between the two ends. This CDR3 reads CASSLAHEVEQYF. CDR3 bases: TGTGCCAGCAGCTTAGCGCACGAGGTCGAGCAGTACTTC.

This clonotype was seen only once. The germline gene is not matched at one end of the junction; a read error may be the cause. The chain links TRBV29-1 to TRBJ2-1; possibly TRBD1 for D (6 bases). Per germline, CDR1 SQVTM and CDR2 ANQGSEA. There are 14 residues in the CDR3. As DNA, the CDR3 is TGCCGCGTTGAAGGACAGCTCTCCTACGATGAGCAGTTCTTC. Translated: CRVEGQLSYDEQFF.

This rearrangement joins TRBV5-1 to TRBJ2-3; TRBD2 matches 10 bases. The germline V gene has CDR1 SGHRS and CDR2 YFSETQ. V was pared by 1 base and J by 3 bases, with 5 bases of the junction left unmatched. This CDR3 region has 16 residues. The CDR3: CASSLYPSGSTDTQYF. In nucleotides, the CDR3 is TGCGCCAGCAGCTTGTATCCTAGCGGGAGTACAGATACGCAGTATTTT. The variable domain in full, completed from reference TRBV5-1 and TRBJ2-3, reads KAGVTQTPRYLIKTRGQQVTLSCSPISGHRSVSWYQQTPGQGLQFLFEYFSETQRNKGNFPGRFSGRQFSNSRSEMNVSTLELGDSALYLCASSLYPSGSTDTQYFGPGTRLTVL.

To note about this clonotype: Being one base from a much bigger clone, this may be a read error. V usage is TRBV5-1 and J usage is TRBJ1-6; D might be TRBD1 (6 bases). The CDR3 length is 14 residues. Germline assignment: CDR1 SGHRS and CDR2 YFSETQ. This CDR3 reads CASSLEGVDSPRHF. CDR3 bases: TGCGCCAGCAGCTTGGAGGGGGTAGATTCACCCCGCCACTTT.

This clonotype was seen a few times. The rearrangement uses TRBV27 and TRBJ2-7; 14 bases agree with TRBD2. The CDR3 is made up of 15 amino acids. Germline assignment: CDR1 MNHEY and CDR2 SMNVEV (reference sequence). The trim removed 2 bases at V and 5 bases at J, leaving 2 bases unmatched. The CDR3 DNA follows: TGTGCCAGCAGTTTAGGGGGACTAGCGGGAGACGAGCAGTACTTC. Translating gives CASSLGGLAGDEQYF.

DNA of the CDR3: TGTGCCACCAGTGATTTTCCGACCGGTTATGGCTACACCTTC. Protein sequence: CATSDFPTGYGYTF. The genes are TRBV24-1 and TRBJ1-2; D unclear. CDR1 is KGHDR, CDR2 SFDVKD, per germline. Trimming took 1 base from V and 5 from J, leaving 10 bases between them. The CDR3 loop spans 14 amino acids.

This clonotype was seen ten or more times. V is TRBV4-1 and J is TRBJ2-1, with 13 bases aligning to TRBD2. Germline CDR1 and CDR2: MGHRA and YSYEKL. This CDR3 is built from 17 residues. After removal of 4 bases from V and 4 bases from J, the junction contained 7 bases not matched to a gene. The DNA for the CDR3 is TGCGCCAGCAGCCCTTATGGACTAGCGGGGGAGTACAATGAGCAGTTCTTC. This sequence encodes CASSPYGLAGEYNEQFF.

The chain has TRBV2 and TRBJ2-1; D is possibly TRBD2 (5 bases). Per germline, CDR1 SNHLY and CDR2 FYNNEI. Trimming removed 6 bases from V and 3 bases from J, with 12 bases in between. The CDR3 runs to 14 residues. The CDR3 reads CASSRRTGYNEQFF. The CDR3 DNA follows: TGTGCCAGCAGCCGACGGACTGGCTACAATGAGCAGTTCTTC.

This clonotype was recorded at least ten times. The chain has TRBV5-6 and TRBJ2-1; 10 bases line up with TRBD1. V shed 4 bases, J shed 7 bases, and the junction held 8 bases outside the gene matches. From germline, CDR1 is SGHDT and CDR2 YYEEEE. The CDR3 runs 15 residues. CDR3 nucleotide sequence: TGTGCCAGCAGCCGTCGCGGGACAGGGGTAAATGAGCAGTTCTTC. It is translated as CASSRRGTGVNEQFF.

A single count supports this clonotype. V usage is TRBV10-3 and J usage is TRBJ2-5; 11 bases match TRBD2. The length of the CDR3 is 16 residues. The V segment lost 4 bases and the J segment 2 bases; nucleotides outside the gene matches: 6. From germline, CDR1 is ENHRY and CDR2 SYGVKD. The CDR3 reads CAISAGLADLQETQYF. The CDR3 nucleotides are TGTGCCATCAGTGCGGGACTAGCGGATCTTCAAGAGACCCAGTACTTC.

The chain recombines TRBV30 with TRBJ1-5; 11 nucleotides match TRBD1. Germline V gene lookup returns CDR1 GTSNPN and CDR2 SVGIG (reference sequence). The CDR3 sequence is 16 residues long. V lost 3 bases, J lost 4 bases, and 8 bases stayed unmatched. The CDR3 loop is CAWSLGDRGFNQPQHF. The CDR3 DNA is TGTGCCTGGAGCCTCGGGGACAGGGGGTTTAATCAGCCCCAGCATTTT.

There are a few counts of this clonotype. The germline gene is not matched at one end of the junction; a read error may be the cause. The chain joins TRBV18 to TRBJ1-1; D unclear. The CDR3 has 14 amino acids. Germline values: CDR1 KGHSH, CDR2 LQKENI. CDR3 protein: CASSLQDSGTEAFF. The DNA of the CDR3 is TGTGCCAGCTCCCTCCAGGATTCGGGCACTGAGGCTTTCTTT. The full variable domain, in which reference TRBV18 and TRBJ1-1 provide the parts outside the CDR3, is NAGVMQNPRHLVRRRGQEARLRCSPMKGHSHVYWYRQLPEEGLKFMVYLQKENIIDESGMPKERFSAEFPKEGPSILRIQQVVRGDSAAYFCASSLQDSGTEAFFGQGTRLTVV.

To note about this clonotype: A much larger clone differs by one base, so this may be a read error. V is TRBV12-3 or TRBV12-4 and J is TRBJ2-3; 15 nucleotides align to TRBD2. CDR3 size: 19 residues. V lost 1 base, J lost 4 bases, and 9 bases stayed unmatched. The CDR3 region has the DNA TGTGCCAGCAGTTTAGGATGGACTAGCGGGGGGGTGAGGGCAGATACGCAGTATTTT. Its translation is CASSLGWTSGGVRADTQYF.

This clonotype was counted only a few times. Given a much more abundant clone one base away, this may be a read error. The rearrangement uses TRBV5-1 and TRBJ1-2, with D perhaps matching TRBD1 (6 bases). The germline gives CDR1 SGHRS, CDR2 YFSETQ. V dropped 3 bases and J dropped 7 bases, with 16 bases sitting between them. This CDR3 region has 14 residues. The CDR3 DNA reads as TGCGCCAGCAGCTGGGAAGGGGGAGCCCTTGGCTACACCTTC. The encoded protein is CASSWEGGALGYTF.

This clonotype was seen repeatedly, ten times or more. This rearrangement joins TRBV12-3 or TRBV12-4 to TRBJ2-5; 9 bases agree with TRBD1. Trimming at V came to 4 bases and at J to 7 bases, leaving 7 bases not matched to a gene. The CDR3 spans 14 residues. The CDR3 reads CASSSGQGSGTQYF. The CDR3 DNA is TGTGCCAGCAGTTCGGGACAGGGAAGCGGGACCCAGTACTTC.

This clonotype has a handful of counts. A much bigger clone sits one base away, suggesting this may be a read error. V usage is TRBV7-2 and J usage is TRBJ2-1, with TRBD1 as a possible D gene (6 bases). The last part of the DNA fits TRBJ2-7 better; the J call may be wrong. The CDR3 runs to 15 residues. The germline CDR1 and CDR2 sequences are SGHTA and FQGNSA. The CDR3 loop is CASSLAGAYYNEQYF. The CDR3 bases are TGTGCCAGCAGCTTAGCGGGGGCCTACTACAATGAGCAGTACTTC.

This chain connects TRBV20-1 to TRBJ2-3; D gene ambiguous. Germline-derived CDR1 and CDR2 are DFQATT and SNEGSKA (reference sequence). V shed 0 bases and J shed 7 bases, with 8 bases lying between them. CDR3 size: 12 residues. CDR3 in DNA: TGCAGTGCTAGAGATTGGACGTATACGCAGTATTTT. Residues: CSARDWTYTQYF.